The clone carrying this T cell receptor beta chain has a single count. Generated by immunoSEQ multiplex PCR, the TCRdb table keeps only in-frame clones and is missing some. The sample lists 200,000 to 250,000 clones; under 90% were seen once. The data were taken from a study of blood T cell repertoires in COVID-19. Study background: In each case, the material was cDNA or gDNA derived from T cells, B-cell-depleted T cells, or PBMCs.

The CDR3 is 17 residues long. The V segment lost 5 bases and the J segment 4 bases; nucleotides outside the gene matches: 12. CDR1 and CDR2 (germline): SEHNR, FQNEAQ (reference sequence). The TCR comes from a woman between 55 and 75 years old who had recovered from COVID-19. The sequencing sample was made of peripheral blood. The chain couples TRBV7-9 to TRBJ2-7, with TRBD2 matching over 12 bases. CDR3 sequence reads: CASSPPPGTSGPYEQYF. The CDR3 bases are TGTGCCAGCAGCCCGCCCCCCGGGACTAGCGGGCCTTACGAGCAGTACTTC.